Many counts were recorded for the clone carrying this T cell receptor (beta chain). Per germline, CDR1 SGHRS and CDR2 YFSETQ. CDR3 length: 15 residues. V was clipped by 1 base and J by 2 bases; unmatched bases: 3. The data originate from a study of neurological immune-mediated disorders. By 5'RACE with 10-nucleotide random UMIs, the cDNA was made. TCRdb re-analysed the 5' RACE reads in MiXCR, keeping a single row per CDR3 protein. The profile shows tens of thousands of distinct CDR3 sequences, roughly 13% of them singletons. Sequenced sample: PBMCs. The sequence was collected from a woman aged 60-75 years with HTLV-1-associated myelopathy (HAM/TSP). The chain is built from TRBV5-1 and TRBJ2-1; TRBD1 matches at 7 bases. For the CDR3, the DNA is TGCGCCAGCAGCTTGCCTACAGGGGCCTACAATGAGCAGTTCTTC. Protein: CASSLPTGAYNEQFF.